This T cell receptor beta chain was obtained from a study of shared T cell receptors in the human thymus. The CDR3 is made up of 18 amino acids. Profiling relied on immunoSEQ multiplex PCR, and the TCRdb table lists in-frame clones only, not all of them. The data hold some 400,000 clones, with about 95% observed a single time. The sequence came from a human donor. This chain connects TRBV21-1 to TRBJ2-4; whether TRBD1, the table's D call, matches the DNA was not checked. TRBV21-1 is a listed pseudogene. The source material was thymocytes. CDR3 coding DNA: TGTGCCAGCAGCACGCATTTATTCCGGGACAGGACCAAAAACATTCAGTACTTC. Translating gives CASSTHLFRDRTKNIQYF.